The 29 T cell receptor beta chains below all came from one sample that was sequenced in a study of blood T cell repertoires in COVID-19. The table came from immunoSEQ multiplex PCR; TCRdb's copy has only in-frame clones and leaves some out. Among more than 15,000 clones listed, 85% to 90% were seen once. What was sequenced was peripheral blood. The receptor source for this set is an older woman with active COVID-19.

The chain joins TRBV9 to TRBJ1-3; D possibly corresponds to TRBD1 (6 bases). Trimming took off 9 bases at V and 0 bases at J, with 16 bases between the two ends. CDR3 length: 15 residues. Germline V gene sequence: CDR1 SGDLS, CDR2 YYNGEE. CDR3 nucleotide sequence: TGTGCCACCTCCCGAACAGGGAGCTCTGGAAACACCATATATTTT. Translation: CATSRTGSSGNTIYF.

The rearrangement joins TRBV6-1 to TRBJ1-1; TRBD1 is a possible D gene (5 bases). CDR1 and CDR2 from the germline V gene are MNHNS and SASEGT. V dropped 3 bases and J dropped 7 bases, with 9 bases sitting between them. CDR3 length: 12 residues. CDR3 coding DNA: TGTGCCAGCAGTGACAGGGTTCTTGAAGCTTTCTTT. Translated: CASSDRVLEAFF.

A single count supports this clone. V is TRBV21-1 and J is TRBJ2-7; no DNA check was done on the table's D call, TRBD1. TRBV21-1 is a documented pseudogene. CDR3 size: 14 residues. CDR3 nucleotide sequence: TGTGCCAGCAGCAAAAGGGCCAGGGCCTACGAGCAGTACTTC. It specifies CASSKRARAYEQYF.

This clone was detected once. J is TRBJ1-6 and V is TRBV3-1 (or the pseudogene TRBV3-2); TRBD1 matches 10 bases. Looked up from germline, CDR1 is LGHDT and CDR2 is YNNKEL (reference sequence). The CDR3 totals 15 residues. V was pared by 3 bases and J by 9 bases, with 5 bases of the junction left unmatched. The CDR3 loop reads CASSQGGQGTSPLHF. The CDR3 DNA sequence: TGTGCCAGCAGCCAGGGGGGACAGGGGACTTCACCCCTCCACTTT.

The chain joins TRBV11-3 to TRBJ1-1; D not resolved. The CDR3 spans 13 residues. V shed 4 bases and J shed 1 base, with 7 bases lying between them. CDR1 is SGHNT and CDR2 is YENEEA in the germline V gene. In nucleotides, the CDR3 is TGTGCCAGCAGCTGGGGAGCGAACACTGAAGCTTTCTTT. Translating gives CASSWGANTEAFF.

This chain connects TRBV6-5 to TRBJ1-2; D possibly corresponds to TRBD1 (6 bases). Germline V gene lookup returns CDR1 MNHEY and CDR2 SVGAGI. The ends were cut back, 5 bases at V and 5 bases at J, with 15 bases in the middle. This CDR3 has 14 residues. The CDR3 region is CASSPHRVGYGYTF. As DNA, the CDR3 is TGTGCCAGCAGTCCCCACAGGGTTGGGTATGGCTACACCTTC.

The J gene is TRBJ2-7, the V gene TRBV19; possibly TRBD1 for D (6 bases). Germline V gene lookup returns CDR1 LNHDA and CDR2 SQIVND (reference sequence). The CDR3 totals 14 residues. The V and J ends lost 4 bases and 4 bases respectively, with 14 bases between them. The CDR3 loop is CASSSRDKPYEQYF. As DNA, the CDR3 is TGTGCCAGTAGTAGCCGGGACAAACCGTACGAGCAGTACTTC.

The chain combines TRBV5-1 with TRBJ1-2; tentative D call: TRBD1 (6 bases). The germline CDR1 and CDR2 sequences are SGHRS and YFSETQ. Trimming left V 4 bases short and J 1 base short, with 14 bases between. The CDR3 totals 15 residues. This chain's CDR3 is CASSPRTDRNYGYTF. The CDR3, as DNA: TGCGCCAGCAGCCCACGGACAGACCGTAACTATGGCTACACCTTC.

V usage is TRBV29-1 and J usage is TRBJ2-3; the match to TRBD2 covers 7 bases. V lost 4 bases to trimming and J lost 0 bases; unmatched junction nucleotides: 10. Germline V CDR1 and CDR2: SQVTM, ANQGSEA. The CDR3 consists of 16 residues. The CDR3 here is CSVGGAGSLSTDTQYF. CDR3 DNA: TGCAGCGTTGGAGGAGCGGGGAGCCTAAGCACAGATACGCAGTATTTT.

The CDR3 is CASSLGRGPYEQYF. The CDR3 nucleotides are TGCGCCAGCAGCTTGGGGCGGGGGCCCTACGAGCAGTACTTC. The rearrangement uses TRBV5-1 and TRBJ2-7, with a weak D call TRBD2 (7 bases). The CDR3 runs 14 residues. Germline CDR1 SGHRS, CDR2 YFSETQ. V was pared by 0 bases and J by 2 bases, with 9 bases between.

This chain connects TRBV5-6 to TRBJ2-2; 11 nucleotides line up with TRBD2. The length of the CDR3 is 16 residues. After removal of 3 bases from V and 5 bases from J, the junction contained 6 bases not matched to a gene. CDR1 and CDR2 (germline): SGHDT, YYEEEE. The CDR3 sequence: CASSYGLAGVTGELFF. As DNA, the CDR3 is TGTGCCAGCAGCTACGGACTAGCGGGCGTAACCGGGGAGCTGTTTTTT.

The chain carries TRBV7-9 and TRBJ1-1; D is undetermined. Trimming took 5 bases from V and 1 from J, leaving 11 bases between them. The CDR3 is 14 amino acids. Germline assignment: CDR1 SEHNR and CDR2 FQNEAQ (reference sequence). CDR3 nucleotides: TGTGCCAGCAGCGTCGCCTCGGGGAACACTGAAGCTTTCTTT. This translates into CASSVASGNTEAFF.

The chain employs TRBV11-3 and TRBJ2-3; D is unresolved. V lost 3 bases to trimming and J lost 2 bases, with 3 bases between them. From germline, CDR1 is SGHNT and CDR2 YENEEA. This CDR3 is built from 12 residues. CDR3 region: CASSFYTDTQYF. CDR3 coding DNA: TGTGCCAGCAGCTTTTACACAGATACGCAGTATTTT.

The count of this clone is one. V is TRBV6-6 and J is TRBJ2-3; 12 bases map to TRBD2. The CDR3 spans 17 residues. CDR1 MNHNY and CDR2 SVGAGI come from the germline V gene (reference sequence). The ends lost 5 bases at V and 4 bases at J; junction bases unmatched: 10. As DNA, the CDR3 is TGTGCCAGCAGTCCATCCCAACTAGCGGGGGGCCCAGATACGCAGTATTTT. Protein product: CASSPSQLAGGPDTQYF.

This clone came up once. This chain uses TRBV2 with TRBJ2-7; 7 bases are a match to TRBD1. The CDR3 extends over 14 amino acids. Germline V gene sequence: CDR1 SNHLY, CDR2 FYNNEI. Unmatched junction bases numbered 9, after V lost 6 bases and J lost 4 bases. CDR3: CASRETGKVYEQYF. The DNA for the CDR3 is TGTGCCAGCAGGGAGACAGGGAAGGTTTACGAGCAGTACTTC.

The table lists this clone with a count of one. This chain joins TRBV7-2 and TRBJ1-2, with 8 bases identical to TRBD1. The germline CDR1 and CDR2 sequences are SGHTA and FQGNSA. V was clipped by 2 bases and J by 7 bases; unmatched bases: 9. CDR3 length: 15 amino acids. The CDR3 nucleotides are TGTGCCAGCAGCTTACCCACCCGGACAGGGAGTGGCTACACCTTC. Amino acid sequence: CASSLPTRTGSGYTF.

V usage is TRBV4-1 and J usage is TRBJ1-5; TRBD1 aligns across 8 bases. Germline V lookup: CDR1 MGHRA, CDR2 YSYEKL. Unmatched junction bases numbered 11, after V lost 5 bases and J lost 5 bases. The CDR3 runs to 16 residues. The CDR3 DNA sequence: TGCGCCAGCAGCACGATAGGACAGGGAGGCGATCAGCCCCAGCATTTT. Amino acid sequence: CASSTIGQGGDQPQHF.

The DNA for the CDR3 is TGTGCCAGCAGCTTGGCTACCCACAATCAGCCCCAGCATTTT. As protein: CASSLATHNQPQHF. J is TRBJ1-5 and V is TRBV5-5, with D uncertain. The germline V gene encodes CDR1 SGHKS and CDR2 YYEKEE (reference sequence). This CDR3 contains 14 residues. V was cut by 0 bases and J by 3 bases, with 7 bases left in between.

V and J are TRBV9 and TRBJ2-5; 12 bases match TRBD2. Germline assignment: CDR1 SGDLS and CDR2 YYNGEE. The trim removed 4 bases at V and 3 bases at J, leaving 7 bases unmatched. The CDR3 runs 16 residues. For the CDR3, the DNA is TGTGCCAGCAGCTTCCCTAGCGGGGGGGAAGAAGAGACCCAGTACTTC. Protein sequence: CASSFPSGGEEETQYF.

The chain recombines TRBV5-4 with TRBJ2-7, with D possibly matching TRBD1 (6 bases). The V and J ends lost 5 bases and 0 bases respectively, with 18 bases between them. The length of the CDR3 is 16 residues. The germline gives CDR1 SGHNT, CDR2 YYREEE (reference sequence). CDR3 residues: CASSPGHLQTSYEQYF. CDR3 coding DNA: TGTGCCAGCAGTCCGGGACACCTGCAGACCTCCTACGAGCAGTACTTC.

The V and J genes are TRBV2 and TRBJ2-1, with D tentatively TRBD2 (6 bases). V was pared by 6 bases and J by 4 bases, with 19 bases between. The germline V gene encodes CDR1 SNHLY and CDR2 FYNNEI. The CDR3 spans 16 residues. CDR3 loop: CASRSRGTASYNEQFF. DNA of the CDR3: TGTGCCAGCAGGAGCCGCGGGACGGCATCGTACAATGAGCAGTTCTTC. Using reference TRBV2 and TRBJ2-1 for the parts outside the CDR3, the full variable domain is EPEVTQTPSHQVTQMGQEVILRCVPISNHLYFYWYRQILGQKVEFLVSFYNNEISEKSEIFDDQFSVERPDGSNFTLKIRSTKLEDSAMYFCASRSRGTASYNEQFFGPGTRLTVL.

The chain couples TRBV27 to TRBJ2-2; TRBD2 aligns across 8 bases. The CDR3 consists of 16 residues. The ends lost 5 bases at V and 5 bases at J; junction bases unmatched: 10. Germline V lookup: CDR1 MNHEY, CDR2 SMNVEV (reference sequence). In nucleotides, the CDR3 is TGTGCCAGCAGTCAAACCGGGACTAGTGGTACCGGGGAGCTGTTTTTT. This codes for CASSQTGTSGTGELFF.

The V call is TRBV12-5, the J call TRBJ2-1; 11 bases are a match to TRBD2. The germline CDR1 and CDR2 sequences are LGHNT and FRNRAP. Unmatched junction bases numbered 7, after V lost 0 bases and J lost 15 bases. CDR3 size: 14 residues. The CDR3 region is CASGLVGLAVNLFF. CDR3 DNA sequence: TGTGCTAGTGGTTTGGTGGGACTAGCGGTAAATTTGTTCTTC.

The chain uses TRBV6-5 and TRBJ1-2, with D unresolved. The germline gives CDR1 MNHEY, CDR2 SVGAGI. V was cut by 2 bases and J by 6 bases, with 7 bases left in between. This CDR3 contains 12 residues. For the CDR3, the DNA is TGTGCCAGCAGTTACGCAGGCGATGGCTACACCTTC. Translation: CASSYAGDGYTF.

The chain employs TRBV5-1 and TRBJ2-7; D possibly corresponds to TRBD2 (6 bases). Germline V gene sequence: CDR1 SGHRS, CDR2 YFSETQ. Trimming shortened V by 0 bases and J by 6 bases, and 10 bases separated the two germline ends. The CDR3 runs to 13 residues. CDR3 sequence (DNA): TGCGCCAGCAGCTTGGCGGGGGACCGCGAGCAGTACTTC. As protein: CASSLAGDREQYF.

The chain links TRBV5-1 to TRBJ1-6, with D uncertain. Per germline, CDR1 SGHRS and CDR2 YFSETQ. Trimming shortened V by 3 bases and J by 6 bases, and 13 bases separated the two germline ends. CDR3 size: 15 residues. CDR3 residues: CASSSPSDPNSPLHF. The DNA for the CDR3 is TGCGCCAGCAGCTCACCATCAGATCCTAATTCACCCCTCCACTTT. Complete variable domain (other parts from reference TRBV5-1 and TRBJ1-6): KAGVTQTPRYLIKTRGQQVTLSCSPISGHRSVSWYQQTPGQGLQFLFEYFSETQRNKGNFPGRFSGRQFSNSRSEMNVSTLELGDSALYLCASSSPSDPNSPLHFGNGTRLTVT.

V is TRBV7-9 and J is TRBJ2-3; 7 nucleotides align to TRBD1. J was trimmed by 2 bases and V by 5 bases; bases with no gene match: 7. In germline, CDR1 is SEHNR, CDR2 FQNEAQ (reference sequence). The CDR3 spans 15 residues. The CDR3 loop is CASSPGQTNTDTQYF. CDR3 coding DNA: TGTGCCAGCAGCCCGGGACAGACAAACACAGATACGCAGTATTTT.

This clone has just one count. The chain joins TRBV4-1 to TRBJ1-2; TRBD1 is a possible D gene (6 bases). With 0 bases removed from V and 2 bases from J, the gap between germline ends came to 13 bases. The CDR3 has 16 residues. Germline V gives CDR1 MGHRA, CDR2 YSYEKL. The CDR3 coding sequence is TGCGCCAGCAGCCAAGATGGCGGGGGGGCCAACTATGGCTACACCTTC. The encoded protein is CASSQDGGGANYGYTF.

V and J are TRBV25-1 and TRBJ2-5, with a tentative D call TRBD2 (5 bases). The germline CDR1 and CDR2 sequences are MGHDK and SYGVNS. V was trimmed by 4 bases and J by 5 bases, leaving 14 bases between them. The CDR3 is 14 residues long. DNA for the CDR3: TGTGCCAGCAGTGCCCCCCATCGAGGGGAGACCCAGTACTTC. Encoded protein: CASSAPHRGETQYF.